This T cell receptor (beta chain) stems from a study of Graves' ophthalmopathy and Graves' hyperthyroidism. V was pared by 0 bases and J by 0 bases, with 10 bases between. Germline V lookup: CDR1 SGHRS, CDR2 YFSETQ. The CDR3 is 15 amino acids. This clonotype was recorded many times. TCR beta CDR3 amplification used RNA transcripts. HTBI primers were used in a first-round RT-PCR, which preceded a second-round multiplex PCR. TCRdb re-called the multiplex PCR reads through MiXCR, storing one row per CDR3 protein. The data show about 400,000 distinct CDR3 sequences, approximately 16% seen once. The chain carries TRBV5-1 and TRBJ2-7, with TRBD1 as a possible D gene (6 bases). Sequenced material: peripheral blood. The receptor was isolated from a woman between 18 and 29 years old with Graves' ophthalmopathy. CDR3 bases: TGCGCCAGCAGCTTGGGTACAGGGCCCTCCTACGAGCAGTACTTC. Amino acids: CASSLGTGPSYEQYF.